Listed below are T cell receptor beta chains from one sample, sequenced in a study of T cells in Graves' hyperthyroidism and ophthalmopathy. TCRdb ran MiXCR on the multiplex PCR reads and lists one entry per CDR3 protein. Seen here are about 420,000 distinct CDR3 sequences, approximately 14% observed once, and the top ten hold 5% to 6.5%. What was sequenced was blood. The receptor source for this set is a woman under 30 with Graves' hyperthyroidism. CDR3s include the opening cysteine and the closing phenylalanine or tryptophan. D genes are given only for firm matches. Clone size is not always given. Where it is, it says once, few, many or a class for expanded clones.

NA TRBJ1-5 many TRBV25-1 16 TGTGCCAGCACCACGTCGGGCCGCGAAGGCAATCAGCCCCAGCATTTT CASTTSGREGNQPQHF
NA TRBJ2-1 NA TRBV28 15 TGTGCCAGCGGGACCGCAGGGGTTCCAAGCAATGAGCAGTTCTTC CASGTAGVPSNEQFF
NA TRBJ2-2 NA TRBV6-1 14 TGTGCCAGCAGTGAAGCCGTGTGCACCGGGGAGCTGTTTTTT CASSEAVCTGELFF
NA TRBJ1-2 NA TRBV7-8 15 TGTGCCAGCAGCTTAGATCCCCAGGGCAACTATGGCTACACCTTC CASSLDPQGNYGYTF
TRBD2 TRBJ2-3 few TRBV28 14 TGTGCCGGCAGTTTGCGGGAGTCGCCAGATACGCAGTATTTT CAGSLRESPDTQYF
TRBD2 TRBJ2-1 many TRBV4-1 19 TGCGCCAGCAGCCGACCCTCGGGTACTAGCGGGAGTCTCCACAATGAGCAGTTCTTC CASSRPSGTSGSLHNEQFF
NA TRBJ2-2 many TRBV5-1 15 TGCGCCAGCAGCTTGGAACGGGGGCGGAGCGGGGAGCTGTTTTTT CASSLERGRSGELFF
TRBD2 TRBJ2-3 few TRBV29-1 15 TGCAGCGTTGTTTTAGCGGGAGCTAGCACAGATACGCAGTATTTT CSVVLAGASTDTQYF
NA TRBJ1-1 many TRBV6-1 13 TGTGCCAGCAGGTGGGACAAGAACACTGAAGCTTTCTTT CASRWDKNTEAFF
TRBD1 TRBJ1-5 few TRBV10-3 19 TGTGCCATCAGTGAAACCTGGGACAGGGGATCGTTGGACAATCAGCCCCAGCATTTT CAISETWDRGSLDNQPQHF
NA TRBJ2-3 NA TRBV15 13 TGTGCCACCAGCGGACTTTTCACAGATACGCAGTATTTT CATSGLFTDTQYF
TRBD1 TRBJ2-1 many TRBV2 14 TGTGCCAGCGATGCGGGACAGGCGTACAATGAGCAGTTCTTC CASDAGQAYNEQFF
NA TRBJ2-5 many TRBV7-9 14 TGTGCCAGCAGCTTAGACAGGGAGGAAGAGACCCAGTACTTC CASSLDREEETQYF
NA TRBJ1-5 few TRBV5-1 17 TGCGCCAGCAGCTTGGCTATAAGGAGGGAACAAGGTCAGCCCCAGCATTTT CASSLAIRREQGQPQHF
TRBD2 TRBJ2-1 many TRBV9 18 TGTGCCAGCAGCGTAGATAGTGGGGGACTAGCGGGAGAGAATGAGCAGTTCTTC CASSVDSGGLAGENEQFF
TRBD2 TRBJ2-7 NA TRBV6-1 14 TGTGCCGACGGGCTAGCGGGAGGTCGGTACGAGCAGTACTTC CADGLAGGRYEQYF
NA TRBJ2-1 many TRBV6-6 15 TGTGCCAGCAGTTACAGACAGGCAAAACACAATGAGCAGTTCTTC CASSYRQAKHNEQFF